The clone carrying this TCR beta chain appeared many times. J was trimmed by 4 bases and V by 5 bases; bases with no gene match: 5. The germline V gene encodes CDR1 SEHNR and CDR2 FQNEAQ (reference sequence). The CDR3 is made up of 15 amino acids. TCRdb ran MiXCR on the RACE reads and lists one entry per CDR3 protein. The profile covers more than 250,000 distinct CDR3 sequences, with 7% to 10% appearing a single time and approximately 2.3% taken by the ten largest. Time point here: pre-sensitization, week 0. Treatment of the sample: therapeutic diphenylcyclopropenone sensitization with weekly scalp DPC. These data come from a study of human T cells and chemical hapten exposure.

The source was whole blood, collected in connection with sensitization to the hapten diphenylcyclopropenone (DPC). The rearrangement uses TRBV7-9 and TRBJ2-3, with 11 bases aligning to TRBD2. The clonotype comes from a woman in her forties with alopecia areata. Some clones in this sample may be carry-over from other donors' samples. CDR3 region: CASSPLAGGADTQYF. In nucleotides, the CDR3 is TGTGCCAGCAGCCCGCTAGCGGGAGGTGCAGATACGCAGTATTTT.